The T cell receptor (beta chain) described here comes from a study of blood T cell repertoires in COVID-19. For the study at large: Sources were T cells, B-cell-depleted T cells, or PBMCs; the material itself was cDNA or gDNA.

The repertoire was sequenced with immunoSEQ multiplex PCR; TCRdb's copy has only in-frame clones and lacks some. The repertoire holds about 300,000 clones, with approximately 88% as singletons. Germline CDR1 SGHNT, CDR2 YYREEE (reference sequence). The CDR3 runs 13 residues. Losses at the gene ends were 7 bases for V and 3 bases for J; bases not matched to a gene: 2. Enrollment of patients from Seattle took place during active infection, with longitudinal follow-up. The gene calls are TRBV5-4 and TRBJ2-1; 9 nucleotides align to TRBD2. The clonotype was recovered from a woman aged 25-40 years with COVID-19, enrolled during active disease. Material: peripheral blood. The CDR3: CASAGGNYNEQFF. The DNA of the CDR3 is TGTGCCAGCGCGGGGGGGAACTACAATGAGCAGTTCTTC.